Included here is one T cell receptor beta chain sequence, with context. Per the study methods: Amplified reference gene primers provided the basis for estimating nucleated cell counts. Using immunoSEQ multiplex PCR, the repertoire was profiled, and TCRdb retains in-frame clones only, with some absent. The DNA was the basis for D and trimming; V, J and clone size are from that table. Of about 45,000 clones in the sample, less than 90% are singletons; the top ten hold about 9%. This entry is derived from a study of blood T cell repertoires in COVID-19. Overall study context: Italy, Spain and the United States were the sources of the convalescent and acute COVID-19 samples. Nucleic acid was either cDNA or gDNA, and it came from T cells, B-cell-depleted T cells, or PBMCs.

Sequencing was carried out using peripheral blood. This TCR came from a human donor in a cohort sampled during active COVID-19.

The CDR3 sequence is CASSLPQRGWTEAFF. Here the CDR3 DNA reads TGTGCCAGTAGTCTGCCCCAGAGGGGGTGGACTGAAGCTTTCTTT. The chain recombines TRBV19 with TRBJ1-1, with a tentative D call TRBD1 (6 bases). Germline loops: CDR1 LNHDA, CDR2 SQIVND (reference sequence). The CDR3 covers 15 residues. Between the trimmed V and J ends, which lost 5 bases and 5 bases, there was a span of 18 bases.